The entry below gives a single T cell receptor (beta chain) sequence along with its context. J lost 1 base, V lost 5 bases, and 4 bases had no gene match. The CDR3 has 16 amino acids. Looked up from germline, CDR1 is SGHVS and CDR2 is FNYEAQ. Profiling relied on immunoSEQ multiplex PCR, and the TCRdb table lists in-frame clones only, not all of them. This table holds around 83,000 clones, 80% to 95% found once. The sample comes from a study of T cell changes during pregnancy in multiple sclerosis. The receptor comes from a female donor with multiple sclerosis, enrolled in a pregnancy study. V gene TRBV7-6 combines with J gene TRBJ2-2; 10 bases agree with TRBD2. Material: CD4+ T cells from peripheral blood mononuclear cells, obtained in the second trimester of pregnancy. The CDR3 protein is CASSTLAGLNTGELFF. The CDR3 nucleotides are TGTGCCAGCAGCACACTAGCGGGGCTGAACACCGGGGAGCTGTTTTTT.